This T cell receptor beta chain comes out of a study of T-cell reconstitution after alpha-beta-depleted transplantation in children. This clonotype was seen only a few times. Germline V gives CDR1 MGHRA, CDR2 YSYEKL. Trimming pared 2 bases from V and 0 bases from J, leaving 19 bases between. The CDR3 runs to 19 residues. Researchers prepared the TCRbeta library using unique molecular identifiers, the study reports. TCRdb re-analysed the PCR reads in MiXCR, keeping a single row per CDR3 protein. This table has approximately 640,000 distinct CDR3 sequences, roughly 15% appearing once. This TCR came from a human donor who donated a stem cell graft to a child with acute myeloid leukemia. The sample was PBMCs from the stem cell graft donor, taken from the stem cell graft. The chain links TRBV4-1 to TRBJ1-4; D is possibly TRBD1 (5 bases). The CDR3 reads CASSQRLRARGATNEKLFF. CDR3 coding DNA: TGCGCCAGCAGCCAAAGATTAAGGGCAAGGGGTGCAACTAATGAAAAACTGTTTTTT.